This TCR beta chain was found in a study of human T cells and chemical hapten exposure. This clonotype was found a few times. TCRdb re-analysed the RACE reads in MiXCR, keeping a single row per CDR3 protein. The repertoire holds tens of thousands of distinct CDR3 sequences, with over 7.5% as singletons. The ends were cut back, 5 bases at V and 5 bases at J, with 13 bases in the middle. The CDR3 loop spans 13 amino acids. Germline loops: CDR1 KGHSH, CDR2 LQKENI. Described time point: patch test 3, about 24 weeks after DPC sensitization. This sample's treatment: therapeutic diphenylcyclopropenone sensitization with weekly scalp DPC. The authors' total RNA extraction used unfractionated whole blood.

This specimen was whole blood, taken in connection with sensitization to the hapten diphenylcyclopropenone (DPC). The sequence was collected from a man aged 45-60 years with alopecia areata. Some clones in this sample may be carry-over from other donors' samples. This sequence joins TRBV18 and TRBJ2-7, with D perhaps TRBD2 (5 bases). CDR3 sequence reads: CASSFGGPDEQYF. The CDR3 coding sequence is TGTGCCAGCTCATTTGGCGGGCCGGACGAGCAGTACTTC.